This TCR beta chain was captured in a study of blood T cell repertoires in COVID-19. Participant-reported clinical history was the basis for cohort assignment. The data were produced by immunoSEQ multiplex PCR, yet TCRdb's version contains in-frame clones alone and is incomplete. Of some 420,000 clones in the sample, roughly nine tenths were seen once. Germline CDR1 is ENHRY and CDR2 is SYGVKD. J was trimmed by 0 bases and V by 8 bases; bases with no gene match: 8. CDR3 length equals 16 residues. The sample consisted of PBMCs or T cells enriched from blood (not recorded which). The sequence was collected from a man aged 30 to 45 who had recovered from COVID-19. The V and J genes are TRBV10-3 and TRBJ2-1; 9 bases are a match to TRBD1. The CDR3, as DNA: TGTGCCATCGCTGACAGGGGGTTTGACTCCTACAATGAGCAGTTCTTC. The encoded protein is CAIADRGFDSYNEQFF.